These T cell receptor beta chains were read from a single sample in a study of cytomegalovirus exposure and HLA in healthy donors. Produced via immunoSEQ multiplex PCR; TCRdb's table is partial and in-frame only. In the table there are 200,000 to 250,000 clones, roughly 80% of which are singletons. Sequenced input: PBMCs. Receptors originate from a male donor in good health and CMV-seronegative. CDR3s include the opening cysteine and the closing phenylalanine or tryptophan. The D gene is left open where the match is weak. Clone size is shown for a subset of rows, as once, few, many or a class of expanded clone.

D gene: NA
J gene: TRBJ2-3
clone size: NA
V gene: TRBV9
CDR3 DNA: TGTGCCAGCAGCGTAGCGGGGGCGGGAGGCACAGATACGCAGTATTTT
CDR3 protein: CASSVAGAGGTDTQYF

D gene: TRBD2
J gene: TRBJ2-5
clone size: NA
V gene: TRBV6-1
CDR3 DNA: TGTGCCAGCGGGAGGGCCGCGGAGACCCAGTACTTC
CDR3 protein: CASGRAAETQYF

D gene: TRBD2
J gene: TRBJ2-2
clone size: NA
V gene: TRBV5-6
CDR3 DNA: TGTGCCAGCAGCTTTTGGACTAGCGTGAACACCGGGGAGCTGTTTTTT
CDR3 protein: CASSFWTSVNTGELFF

D gene: NA
J gene: TRBJ2-2
clone size: few
V gene: TRBV2
CDR3 DNA: TGTGCCAGCAGTGATCGGGAGACCGGGGAGCTGTTTTTT
CDR3 protein: CASSDRETGELFF

D gene: TRBD2
J gene: TRBJ2-1
clone size: NA
V gene: TRBV14
CDR3 DNA: TGTGCCAGCAGCCAGCTAGCGGGACCACCCCCATACAATGAGCAGTTCTTC
CDR3 protein: CASSQLAGPPPYNEQFF

D gene: NA
J gene: TRBJ2-1
clone size: few
V gene: TRBV19
CDR3 DNA: TGTGCCAGTAGTATAGTGGCAGGGTTCGAGCAGTTCTTC
CDR3 protein: CASSIVAGFEQFF

D gene: NA
J gene: TRBJ1-5
clone size: NA
V gene: TRBV10-1
CDR3 DNA: TGCGCCAGCAGCTCAGGGGTGTCTGGGCCCCAGCATTTT
CDR3 protein: CASSSGVSGPQHF

D gene: TRBD2
J gene: TRBJ2-7
clone size: NA
V gene: TRBV5-1
CDR3 DNA: TGCGCCAGCAGCTTGGGCTTGGGACTAGCCTACGAGCAGTACTTC
CDR3 protein: CASSLGLGLAYEQYF

D gene: NA
J gene: TRBJ1-3
clone size: NA
V gene: TRBV7-8
CDR3 DNA: TGTGCCAGCAGCTTACTAGCGACGGGCGGATACTCTGGAAACACCATATATTTT
CDR3 protein: CASSLLATGGYSGNTIYF

D gene: NA
J gene: TRBJ2-3
clone size: NA
V gene: TRBV11-3
CDR3 DNA: TGTGCCAGCAGCTTAGACGCAAGGGGCGGCACAGATACGCAGTATTTT
CDR3 protein: CASSLDARGGTDTQYF

D gene: TRBD1
J gene: TRBJ2-7
clone size: once
V gene: TRBV19
CDR3 DNA: TGTGCCAGTAGTCCCGGACAGGTGCCTGGGGAGCAGTACTTC
CDR3 protein: CASSPGQVPGEQYF

D gene: NA
J gene: TRBJ2-7
clone size: few
V gene: TRBV18
CDR3 DNA: TGTGCCAGCTCACCTAGAAGCGGGACAGGCTCCTACGAGCAGTACTTC
CDR3 protein: CASSPRSGTGSYEQYF

D gene: NA
J gene: TRBJ2-7
clone size: NA
V gene: TRBV7-3
CDR3 DNA: TGTGCCAGCAGCCTCCTTAGCGGCTACGAGCAGTACTTC
CDR3 protein: CASSLLSGYEQYF

D gene: NA
J gene: TRBJ2-7
clone size: few
V gene: TRBV6-1
CDR3 DNA: TGTGCCACCCGAGCAAGCTCCTACGAGCAGTACTTC
CDR3 protein: CATRASSYEQYF

D gene: NA
J gene: TRBJ2-4
clone size: few
V gene: TRBV2
CDR3 DNA: TGTGCCAGCAGTGGGCCCCAGGATGGAATAAACATTCAGTACTTC
CDR3 protein: CASSGPQDGINIQYF

D gene: NA
J gene: TRBJ1-2
clone size: NA
V gene: TRBV4-1
CDR3 DNA: TGCGCCAGCAGCCTGCAGGAGGAGGGAAACTATGGCTACACCTTC
CDR3 protein: CASSLQEEGNYGYTF

D gene: NA
J gene: TRBJ1-6
clone size: NA
V gene: TRBV5-1
CDR3 DNA: TGCGCCAGCAGCTTGGCCGAGAGCTCCTATAATTCACCCCTCCACTTT
CDR3 protein: CASSLAESSYNSPLHF

D gene: TRBD2
J gene: TRBJ2-3
clone size: NA
V gene: TRBV11-3
CDR3 DNA: TGTGCCAGCAGCTCCGGGACTAGCGGGACCACAGATACGCAGTATTTT
CDR3 protein: CASSSGTSGTTDTQYF

D gene: TRBD2
J gene: TRBJ2-1
clone size: NA
V gene: TRBV4-2
CDR3 DNA: TGTGCCAGCAGCCAAACTGGAGCGGGAGATCTCTACAATGAGCAGTTCTTC
CDR3 protein: CASSQTGAGDLYNEQFF

D gene: NA
J gene: TRBJ2-2
clone size: NA
V gene: TRBV19
CDR3 DNA: TGTGCCAGTAGTATTTCCAGGGTTGTAACCGGGGAGCTGTTTTTT
CDR3 protein: CASSISRVVTGELFF

D gene: TRBD1
J gene: TRBJ2-3
clone size: NA
V gene: TRBV18
CDR3 DNA: TGTGCCAGCACCATGAGGAGGGACAGGTCTAGCACAGATACGCAGTATTTT
CDR3 protein: CASTMRRDRSSTDTQYF

D gene: TRBD1
J gene: TRBJ2-1
clone size: NA
V gene: TRBV6-1
CDR3 DNA: TGTGCCAGCAGTGAAGCGCTTCTTGGGACAGGCTACAATGAGCAGTTCTTC
CDR3 protein: CASSEALLGTGYNEQFF

D gene: NA
J gene: TRBJ2-3
clone size: NA
V gene: TRBV5-6
CDR3 DNA: TGTGCCAGCAGCTTGGGTTGGGGTGAGGGAACAGATACGCAGTATTTT
CDR3 protein: CASSLGWGEGTDTQYF

D gene: NA
J gene: TRBJ1-2
clone size: NA
V gene: TRBV19
CDR3 DNA: TGTGCCAGTAGTATAGCGACAAGTATCTATGGCTACACCTTC
CDR3 protein: CASSIATSIYGYTF

D gene: TRBD1
J gene: TRBJ1-4
clone size: NA
V gene: TRBV2
CDR3 DNA: TGTGCCAGCAGTGACCAGGGGGTAGTGGGGGAAAAACTGTTTTTT
CDR3 protein: CASSDQGVVGEKLFF

D gene: NA
J gene: TRBJ2-7
clone size: many
V gene: TRBV21-1
CDR3 DNA: TGTGCCAGCAGCAAAGCGGGGACAGAACACGAGCAGTACTTC
CDR3 protein: CASSKAGTEHEQYF

D gene: TRBD1
J gene: TRBJ1-1
clone size: few
V gene: TRBV5-1
CDR3 DNA: TGCGCCAGCAGGTACAGGGGAGGCCGGACTGAAGCTTTCTTT
CDR3 protein: CASRYRGGRTEAFF

D gene: NA
J gene: TRBJ1-1
clone size: NA
V gene: TRBV6-5
CDR3 DNA: TGTGCCAGCAGTTACATCATCACAGGGCTGAACACTGAAGCTTTCTTT
CDR3 protein: CASSYIITGLNTEAFF

D gene: NA
J gene: TRBJ2-1
clone size: few
V gene: TRBV30
CDR3 DNA: TGTGCCTTGGGGGCTAAGGACAAGTACAATGAGCAGTTCTTC
CDR3 protein: CALGAKDKYNEQFF

D gene: NA
J gene: TRBJ2-3
clone size: NA
V gene: TRBV10-3
CDR3 DNA: TGTGCCAGCCTCCCGGGACTCTACACAGATACGCAGTATTTT
CDR3 protein: CASLPGLYTDTQYF

D gene: NA
J gene: TRBJ2-1
clone size: NA
V gene: TRBV27
CDR3 DNA: TGTGCCAGCAGTTTATTGGCATCTGCTAGGGGTTACAATGAGCAGTTCTTC
CDR3 protein: CASSLLASARGYNEQFF

D gene: TRBD2
J gene: TRBJ2-3
clone size: NA
V gene: TRBV28
CDR3 DNA: TGTGCCAGCAGTCCCCAAACTAGCGGGGTCACAGATACGCAGTATTTT
CDR3 protein: CASSPQTSGVTDTQYF

D gene: TRBD2
J gene: TRBJ2-1
clone size: NA
V gene: TRBV9
CDR3 DNA: TGTGCCAGCAGCGCGACTAGCGGATCCTACAATGAGCAGTTCTTC
CDR3 protein: CASSATSGSYNEQFF